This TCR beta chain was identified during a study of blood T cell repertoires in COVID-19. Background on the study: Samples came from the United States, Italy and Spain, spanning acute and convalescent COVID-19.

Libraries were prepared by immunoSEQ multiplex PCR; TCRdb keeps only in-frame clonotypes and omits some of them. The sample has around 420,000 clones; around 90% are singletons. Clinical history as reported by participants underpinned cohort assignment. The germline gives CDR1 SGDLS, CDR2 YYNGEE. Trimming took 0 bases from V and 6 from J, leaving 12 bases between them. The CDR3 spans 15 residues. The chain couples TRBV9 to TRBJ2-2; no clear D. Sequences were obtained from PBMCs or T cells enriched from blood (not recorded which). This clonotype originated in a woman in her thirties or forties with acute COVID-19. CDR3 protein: CASSVEALGAGELFF. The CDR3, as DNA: TGTGCCAGCAGCGTAGAGGCACTTGGAGCCGGGGAGCTGTTTTTT.